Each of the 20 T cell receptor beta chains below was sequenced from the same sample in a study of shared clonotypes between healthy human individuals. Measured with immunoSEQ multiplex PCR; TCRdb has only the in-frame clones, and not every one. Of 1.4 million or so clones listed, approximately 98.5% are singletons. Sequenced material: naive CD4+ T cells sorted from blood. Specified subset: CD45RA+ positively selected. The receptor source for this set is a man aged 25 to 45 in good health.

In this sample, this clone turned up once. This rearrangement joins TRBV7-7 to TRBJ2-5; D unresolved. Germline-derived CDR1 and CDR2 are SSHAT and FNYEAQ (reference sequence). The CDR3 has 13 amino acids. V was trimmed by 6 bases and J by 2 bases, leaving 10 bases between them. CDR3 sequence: CASSTQKQETQYF. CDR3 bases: TGTGCCAGCAGTACACAGAAGCAAGAGACCCAGTACTTC.

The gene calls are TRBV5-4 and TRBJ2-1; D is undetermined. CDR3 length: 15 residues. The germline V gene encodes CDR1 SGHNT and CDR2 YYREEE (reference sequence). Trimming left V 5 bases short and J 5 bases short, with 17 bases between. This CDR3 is CASSIGRSSNNEQFF. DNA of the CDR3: TGTGCCAGCAGTATTGGGCGGTCCTCGAACAATGAGCAGTTCTTC.

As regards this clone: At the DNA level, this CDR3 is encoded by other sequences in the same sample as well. CDR3 in amino acids: CASSRTSGSYEQYF. For the CDR3, the DNA is TGTGCCAGCAGCAGGACTAGCGGGAGCTACGAGCAGTACTTC. This chain joins TRBV7-9 and TRBJ2-7; TRBD2 aligns across 13 bases. V lost 5 bases and J lost 3; bases outside the gene matches: 1. This CDR3 has 14 amino acids. Germline V gives CDR1 SEHNR, CDR2 FQNEAQ (reference sequence).

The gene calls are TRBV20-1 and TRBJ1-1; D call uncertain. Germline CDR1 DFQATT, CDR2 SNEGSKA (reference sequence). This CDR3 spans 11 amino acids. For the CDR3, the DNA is TGCAGGCAGACGGCAGGCACTGAAGCTTTCTTT. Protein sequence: CRQTAGTEAFF.

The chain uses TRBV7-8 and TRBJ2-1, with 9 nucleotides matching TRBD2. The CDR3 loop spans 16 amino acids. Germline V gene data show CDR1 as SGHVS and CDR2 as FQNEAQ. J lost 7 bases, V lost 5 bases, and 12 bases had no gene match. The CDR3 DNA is TGTGCCAGCAGCCCCAGGGGCCTAGCGGGAAGGAATGAGCAGTTCTTC. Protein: CASSPRGLAGRNEQFF.

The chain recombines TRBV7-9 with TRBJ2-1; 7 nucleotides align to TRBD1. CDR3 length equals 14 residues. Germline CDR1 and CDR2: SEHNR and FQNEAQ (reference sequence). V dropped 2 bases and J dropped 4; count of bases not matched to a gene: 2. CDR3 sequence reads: CASSLSGQYNEQFF. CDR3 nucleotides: TGTGCCAGCAGCTTATCGGGACAGTACAATGAGCAGTTCTTC.

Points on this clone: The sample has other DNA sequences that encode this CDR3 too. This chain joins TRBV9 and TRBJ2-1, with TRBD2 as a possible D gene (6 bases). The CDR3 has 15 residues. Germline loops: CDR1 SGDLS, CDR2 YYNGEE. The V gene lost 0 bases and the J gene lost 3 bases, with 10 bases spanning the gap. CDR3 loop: CASSVGGSGYNEQFF. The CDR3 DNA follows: TGTGCCAGCAGCGTAGGTGGTAGCGGCTACAATGAGCAGTTCTTC.

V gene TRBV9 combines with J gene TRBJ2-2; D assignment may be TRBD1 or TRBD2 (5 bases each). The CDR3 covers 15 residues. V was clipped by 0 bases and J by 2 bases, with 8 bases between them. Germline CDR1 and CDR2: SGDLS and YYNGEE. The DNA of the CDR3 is TGTGCCAGCAGCGTAGTGGGGGACAACACCGGGGAGCTGTTTTTT. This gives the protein CASSVVGDNTGELFF.

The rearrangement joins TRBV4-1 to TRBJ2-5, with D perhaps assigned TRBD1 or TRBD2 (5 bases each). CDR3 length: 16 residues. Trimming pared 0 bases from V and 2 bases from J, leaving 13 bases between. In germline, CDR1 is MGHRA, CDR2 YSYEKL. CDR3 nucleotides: TGCGCCAGCAGCCAAGATAACAGGCCGGGGCAAGAGACCCAGTACTTC. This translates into CASSQDNRPGQETQYF.

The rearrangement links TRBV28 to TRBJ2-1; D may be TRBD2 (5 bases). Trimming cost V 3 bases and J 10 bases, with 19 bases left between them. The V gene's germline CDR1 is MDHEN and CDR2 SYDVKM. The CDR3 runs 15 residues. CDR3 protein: CASSFEGSGSREQFF. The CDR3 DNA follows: TGTGCCAGCAGTTTTGAAGGGTCGGGATCGCGGGAGCAGTTCTTC. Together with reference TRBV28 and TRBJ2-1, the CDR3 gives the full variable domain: DVKVTQSSRYLVKRTGEKVFLECVQDMDHENMFWYRQDPGLGLRLIYFSYDVKMKEKGDIPEGYSVSREKKERFSLILESASTNQTSMYLCASSFEGSGSREQFFGPGTRLTVL.

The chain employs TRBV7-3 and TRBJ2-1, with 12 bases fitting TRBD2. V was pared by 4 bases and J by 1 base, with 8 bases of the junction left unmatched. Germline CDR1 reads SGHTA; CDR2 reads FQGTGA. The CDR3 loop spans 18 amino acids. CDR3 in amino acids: CASSSSRLAGGSYNEQFF. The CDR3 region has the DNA TGTGCCAGCAGCTCTAGTCGGCTAGCGGGAGGGTCCTACAATGAGCAGTTCTTC.

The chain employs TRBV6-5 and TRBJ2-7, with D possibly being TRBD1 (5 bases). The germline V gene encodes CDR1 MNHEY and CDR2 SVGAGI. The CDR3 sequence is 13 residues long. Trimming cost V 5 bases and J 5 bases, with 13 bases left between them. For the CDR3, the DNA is TGTGCCAGCAGTCGCACCCTCAGGGACGAGCAGTACTTC. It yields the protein CASSRTLRDEQYF.

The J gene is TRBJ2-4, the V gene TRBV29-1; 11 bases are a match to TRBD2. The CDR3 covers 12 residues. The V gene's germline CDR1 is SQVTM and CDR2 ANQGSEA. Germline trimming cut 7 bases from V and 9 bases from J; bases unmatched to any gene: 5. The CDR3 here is CSGLAGGAIQYF. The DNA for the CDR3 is TGCAGCGGTTTAGCGGGAGGGGCCATTCAGTACTTC.

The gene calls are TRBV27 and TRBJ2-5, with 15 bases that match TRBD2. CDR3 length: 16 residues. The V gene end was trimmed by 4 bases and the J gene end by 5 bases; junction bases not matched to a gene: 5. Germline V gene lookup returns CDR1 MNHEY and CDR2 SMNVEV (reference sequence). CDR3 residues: CASSSKGLAGGETQYF. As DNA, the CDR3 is TGTGCCAGCAGTTCCAAAGGACTAGCGGGAGGGGAGACCCAGTACTTC.

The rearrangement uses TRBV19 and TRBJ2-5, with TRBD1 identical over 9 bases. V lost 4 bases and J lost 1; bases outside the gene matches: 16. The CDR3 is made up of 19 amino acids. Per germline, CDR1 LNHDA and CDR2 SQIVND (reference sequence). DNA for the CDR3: TGTGCCAGTAGTACCAAAACCGACAGGGGGTCTAACACCCAAGAGACCCAGTACTTC. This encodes CASSTKTDRGSNTQETQYF.

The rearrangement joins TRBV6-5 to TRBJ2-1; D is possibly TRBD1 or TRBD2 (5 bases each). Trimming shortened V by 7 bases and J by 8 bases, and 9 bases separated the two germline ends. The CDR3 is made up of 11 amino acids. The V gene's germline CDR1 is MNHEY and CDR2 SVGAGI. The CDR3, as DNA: TGTGCCAGCACCGAGGGGTATGAGCAGTTCTTC. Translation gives CASTEGYEQFF.

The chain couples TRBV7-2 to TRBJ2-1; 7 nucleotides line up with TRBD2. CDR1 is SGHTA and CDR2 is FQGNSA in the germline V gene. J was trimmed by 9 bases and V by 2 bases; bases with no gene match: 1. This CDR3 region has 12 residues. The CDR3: CASSLSGVEQFF. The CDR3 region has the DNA TGTGCCAGCAGCTTAAGCGGGGTTGAGCAGTTCTTC.

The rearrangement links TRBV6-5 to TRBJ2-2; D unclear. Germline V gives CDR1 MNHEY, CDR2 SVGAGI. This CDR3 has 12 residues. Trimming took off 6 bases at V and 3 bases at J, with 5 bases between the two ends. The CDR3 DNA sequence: TGTGCCAGCAGAGCAGACACCGGGGAGCTGTTTTTT. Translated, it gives CASRADTGELFF.

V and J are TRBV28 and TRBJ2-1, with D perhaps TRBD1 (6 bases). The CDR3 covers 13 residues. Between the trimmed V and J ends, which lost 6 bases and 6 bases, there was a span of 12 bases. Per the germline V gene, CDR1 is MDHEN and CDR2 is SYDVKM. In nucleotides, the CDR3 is TGTGCCAGCAGGACAGGCCTTTTCAATGAGCAGTTCTTC. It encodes CASRTGLFNEQFF. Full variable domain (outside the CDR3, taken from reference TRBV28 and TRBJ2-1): DVKVTQSSRYLVKRTGEKVFLECVQDMDHENMFWYRQDPGLGLRLIYFSYDVKMKEKGDIPEGYSVSREKKERFSLILESASTNQTSMYLCASRTGLFNEQFFGPGTRLTVL.

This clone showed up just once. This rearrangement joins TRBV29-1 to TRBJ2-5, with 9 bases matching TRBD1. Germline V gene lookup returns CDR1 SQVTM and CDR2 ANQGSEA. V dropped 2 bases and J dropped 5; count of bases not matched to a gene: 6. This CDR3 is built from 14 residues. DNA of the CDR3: TGCAGCGTTGAATACCGGGGGACAGGGGAGACCCAGTACTTC. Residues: CSVEYRGTGETQYF.